This record looks at one T cell receptor beta chain sequence and its context. Its antigen is not known. At one end the junction does not follow the germline gene, possibly because of a read error. The data are from a study of CD8 T cells in Susac syndrome. TCR beta was sequenced from blood CD8+ and CD4+ T cells. The controls, all healthy donors, were matched for age and sex. RNA was extracted with the RNeasy kit, and a quantity of about 0.45 to 1 ug was reverse transcribed using random hexamers. Coverage of TCR beta CDR3 amplification by immunoSEQ multiplex PCR extended to 54 Vbeta and 13 Jbeta. TCRdb reanalysed the immunoSEQ multiplex PCR reads using MiXCR and keeps one entry per CDR3 protein. The table shows about 190,000 distinct CDR3 sequences, with 90% to 95% occurring only once. General study results and limits: The authors acknowledged that their TCR sequencing and HLA analysis involved a relatively small number of individuals.

Per germline, CDR1 LGHNA and CDR2 YNFKEQ. The CDR3 loop spans 17 amino acids. The sequence was collected from a human donor in good health. The specimen sequenced was CD4+ T cells from PBMCs. The chain carries TRBV4-2 and TRBJ2-1; no clear D. Here the CDR3 reads CASSQEGRISSHNEQFF. DNA of the CDR3: TGTGCCAGCAGCCAAGAAGGTCGAATCTCCTCCCACAATGAGCAGTTCTTC.